This record looks at one T cell receptor (beta chain) sequence and its context. CD45RO-negative, CCR7-positively selected cells formed the naive CD8 fraction, excluding terminally differentiated effector memory CD45RA+ cells. The method was immunoSEQ multiplex PCR; TCRdb's version includes in-frame clones alone and lacks a portion of them. The sample lists over 750,000 clones; roughly 96% were seen once. This entry comes from a study of shared clonotypes between healthy human individuals. Germline V gene data show CDR1 as MNHNY and CDR2 as SVGAGI (reference sequence). The trim removed 6 bases at V and 8 bases at J, leaving 7 bases unmatched. CDR3 size: 15 residues.

Sequencing was carried out using naive CD8+ T cells sorted from blood. The V gene is TRBV6-6, the J gene TRBJ2-1; TRBD2 matches 13 bases. The receptor was derived from a man younger than 40 in good health. CDR3 sequence: CASSPTSGRGDEQFF. CDR3 coding DNA: TGTGCCAGCAGCCCCACTAGCGGGAGGGGGGATGAGCAGTTCTTC.